The present TCR beta chain was sequenced within a study of siplizumab effects on memory and regulatory T cells. General study points: Memory T cells appeared less diverse than naive cells, which seemed to contribute substantially to alloresponse.

Profiled with immunoSEQ multiplex PCR; TCRdb holds only in-frame clones, not every one. The sample lists roughly 75,000 clones; 93% were seen once. Germline assignment: CDR1 SGDLS and CDR2 YYNGEE. The CDR3 runs to 16 residues. Trimming took 3 bases from V and 3 from J, leaving 19 bases between them. On this clone itself: The antigen remains undetermined.

The sample was CD8+ T cells sorted from blood. The origin of this receptor is a human donor in good health. The J gene is TRBJ2-7, the V gene TRBV9; perhaps TRBD2 as D (6 bases). In DNA form, the CDR3 reads TGTGCCAGCAGCGCCCTGCCGGGACTTACTTTCTACGAGCAGTACTTC. Translated: CASSALPGLTFYEQYF. Supplemented by reference TRBV9 and TRBJ2-7, the full variable domain reads DSGVTQTPKHLITATGQRVTLRCSPRSGDLSVYWYQQSLDQGLQFLIQYYNGEERAKGNILERFSAQQFPDLHSELNLSSLELGDSALYFCASSALPGLTFYEQYFGPGTRLTVT.